These 21 T cell receptor beta chains came from one sample sequenced in a study of cytomegalovirus exposure and HLA in healthy donors. The PCR ran on 60 Vbeta and 13 Jbeta primers. Libraries were prepared by immunoSEQ multiplex PCR; TCRdb keeps only in-frame clonotypes and omits some of them. This table has about 200,000 clones, around 83% appearing once. Sequencing was performed on PBMCs. Receptor source: a woman in her thirties or forties in good health and CMV-seronegative.

The chain couples TRBV6-1 to TRBJ2-3, with D possibly matching TRBD1 (6 bases). CDR3 length equals 15 residues. Germline V gene sequence: CDR1 MNHNS, CDR2 SASEGT. Deletions cut 4 bases from V and 2 bases from J, with 13 bases between. Here the CDR3 reads CASSGHTGITDTQYF. The DNA for the CDR3 is TGTGCCAGCAGTGGACATACAGGGATCACAGATACGCAGTATTTT.

The genes are TRBV6-1 and TRBJ1-5, with D possibly matching TRBD1 (5 bases). CDR1 MNHNS and CDR2 SASEGT come from the germline V gene. The CDR3 covers 14 residues. Trimming left V 4 bases short and J 6 bases short, with 13 bases between. The CDR3 DNA follows: TGTGCCAGCAGTGGGGGCAGGGTTGGTCAGCCCCAGCATTTT. This gives the protein CASSGGRVGQPQHF.

CDR3: CASSSQGRETQYF. The CDR3 DNA follows: TGCGCCAGCAGCTCACAGGGGAGGGAGACCCAGTACTTC. The chain couples TRBV5-1 to TRBJ2-5; possibly TRBD1 for D (7 bases). Trimming left V 3 bases short and J 5 bases short, with 11 bases between. The CDR3 loop spans 13 amino acids. Germline V gene sequence: CDR1 SGHRS, CDR2 YFSETQ. The entire variable domain, with the rest obtained from reference TRBV5-1 and TRBJ2-5, is as follows: KAGVTQTPRYLIKTRGQQVTLSCSPISGHRSVSWYQQTPGQGLQFLFEYFSETQRNKGNFPGRFSGRQFSNSRSEMNVSTLELGDSALYLCASSSQGRETQYFGPGTRLLVL.

The J gene is TRBJ1-2, the V gene TRBV7-2; 9 positions agree with TRBD1. The junction had 8 bases not matched to a gene; V was cut back by 4 bases and J by 8 bases. The CDR3 contains 14 residues. CDR1 SGHTA and CDR2 FQGNSA come from the germline V gene. The CDR3 is CASSYIQGAEGYTF. DNA for the CDR3: TGTGCCAGCAGCTACATACAGGGGGCGGAAGGCTACACCTTC.

This clone was counted a few times. V gene TRBV2 combines with J gene TRBJ2-1; 8 nucleotides agree with TRBD2. The CDR3 has 13 residues. V dropped 6 bases and J dropped 7; count of bases not matched to a gene: 5. Germline CDR1 is SNHLY and CDR2 is FYNNEI. The CDR3 is CASRGLGGNEQFF. The CDR3 DNA is TGTGCCAGCAGGGGACTAGGGGGGAATGAGCAGTTCTTC.

In DNA, the CDR3 is TGTGCCTGGAGTCAGGGCAGCAACACTGAAGCTTTCTTT. Translation gives CAWSQGSNTEAFF. V and J are TRBV30 and TRBJ1-1; perhaps TRBD1 as D (5 bases). The CDR3 length is 13 residues. V was pared by 2 bases and J by 2 bases, with 9 bases between. The germline gives CDR1 GTSNPN, CDR2 SVGIG (reference sequence).

V gene TRBV7-3 combines with J gene TRBJ2-1, with a possible D match to TRBD1 (5 bases). V shed 1 base and J shed 0 bases, with 10 bases lying between them. CDR1 SGHTA and CDR2 FQGTGA come from the germline V gene. The CDR3 loop spans 16 amino acids. CDR3 sequence (DNA): TGTGCCAGCAGCTTAAGGGGCGGCCGCTCCTACAATGAGCAGTTCTTC. Translating gives CASSLRGGRSYNEQFF.

This rearrangement joins TRBV28 to TRBJ2-5, with TRBD1 identical over 10 bases. Germline CDR1 reads MDHEN; CDR2 reads SYDVKM. V shed 8 bases, J shed 5 bases, and the junction held 11 bases outside the gene matches. This CDR3 is 15 amino acids long. For the CDR3, the DNA is TGTGCCAGCGAGGACAGGGGGGGAGTTAGGGAGACCCAGTACTTC. Amino acids: CASEDRGGVRETQYF.

This chain links TRBV19 with TRBJ2-7, with a possible D match to TRBD2 (6 bases). Trimming removed 6 bases from V and 3 bases from J, with 18 bases in between. The CDR3 is 15 amino acids. Germline V gene lookup returns CDR1 LNHDA and CDR2 SQIVND (reference sequence). CDR3 in amino acids: CASSPRGGEYYEQYF. Written as DNA, the CDR3 is TGTGCCAGTAGCCCCCGCGGCGGGGAATACTACGAGCAGTACTTC.

This clone came up once. The V and J genes are TRBV4-1 and TRBJ2-7; 7 bases align to TRBD2. The CDR3 has 15 amino acids. V dropped 1 base and J dropped 1; count of bases not matched to a gene: 4. CDR1 and CDR2 from the germline V gene are MGHRA and YSYEKL. The CDR3, as DNA: TGCGCCAGCAGCCAAGCTCTAGCGGTATCCTACGAGCAGTACTTC. This codes for CASSQALAVSYEQYF.

The V and J genes are TRBV30 and TRBJ2-5; TRBD1 matches at 10 bases. Trimming removed 4 bases from V and 9 bases from J; junction bases left unmatched: 11. This CDR3 spans 14 amino acids. From germline, CDR1 is GTSNPN and CDR2 SVGIG (reference sequence). The CDR3 protein is CAWIKGQGSGAQYF. The CDR3 DNA reads as TGTGCCTGGATAAAGGGACAGGGGAGTGGGGCCCAGTACTTC.

The chain carries TRBV7-8 and TRBJ2-1; 7 bases fit TRBD1. CDR3 length: 13 residues. CDR1 and CDR2 from the germline V gene are SGHVS and FQNEAQ. The J segment lost 6 bases and the V segment lost 4 bases, leaving 3 bases of the junction unmatched. CDR3 in amino acids: CASSSGQTNEQFF. The DNA for the CDR3 is TGTGCCAGCAGCTCGGGACAGACCAATGAGCAGTTCTTC.

DNA for the CDR3: TGTGCCAGCTCACCCTCTAGGACAGAAGACGGCTACACCTTC. Translated, it gives CASSPSRTEDGYTF. This chain uses TRBV18 with TRBJ1-2; tentative D call: TRBD1 (6 bases). The CDR3 covers 14 residues. Germline V CDR1 and CDR2: KGHSH, LQKENI. Trimming took 3 bases from V and 8 from J, leaving 16 bases between them.

The chain carries TRBV7-6 and TRBJ2-7; 7 nucleotides agree with TRBD1. The junction had 7 bases not matched to a gene; V was cut back by 2 bases and J by 3 bases. The V gene's germline CDR1 is SGHVS and CDR2 FNYEAQ. The CDR3 totals 15 residues. CDR3 region: CASSLRQGKDYEQYF. CDR3 nucleotides: TGTGCCAGCAGCTTAAGACAGGGAAAAGACTACGAGCAGTACTTC.

This clone was observed a handful of times. This sequence joins TRBV7-9 and TRBJ2-7; 8 bases line up with TRBD1. Trimming removed 3 bases from V and 6 bases from J; junction bases left unmatched: 10. The V gene's germline CDR1 is SEHNR and CDR2 FQNEAQ (reference sequence). This CDR3 is 15 amino acids long. CDR3 DNA sequence: TGTGCCAGCAGCTTCACCCAGGGGGCCGGATCCGAGCAGTACTTC. Translated, it gives CASSFTQGAGSEQYF.

This clone appeared a few times. The V gene is TRBV25-1, the J gene TRBJ2-3; a possible D gene is TRBD1 (6 bases). The CDR3 is 15 amino acids. Germline-derived CDR1 and CDR2 are MGHDK and SYGVNS. Trimming removed 3 bases at V and 1 base at J, with 11 bases between. The CDR3 protein is CASSEGARGTDTQYF. CDR3 in DNA: TGTGCCAGCAGTGAGGGGGCCAGGGGCACAGATACGCAGTATTTT.

This clone was seen only a few times. The chain links TRBV5-4 to TRBJ2-3; D might be TRBD2 (6 bases). With 4 bases removed from V and 7 bases from J, the gap between germline ends came to 16 bases. Per germline, CDR1 SGHNT and CDR2 YYREEE (reference sequence). This CDR3 comprises 14 residues. In DNA, the CDR3 is TGTGCCAGCAGCCCGGGGACTGGCGAGAATACGCAGTATTTT. Translation: CASSPGTGENTQYF.

V and J are TRBV6-5 and TRBJ2-2; tentatively, D is TRBD2 (6 bases). The V and J ends lost 6 bases and 8 bases respectively, with 13 bases between them. This CDR3 spans 13 amino acids. In germline, CDR1 is MNHEY, CDR2 SVGAGI. The chain's CDR3 is CASSVRRGGELFF. The CDR3 DNA reads TGTGCCAGCAGCGTACGCCGGGGGGGGGAGCTGTTTTTT.

The chain combines TRBV5-1 with TRBJ1-3; 9 nucleotides line up with TRBD1. Per the germline V gene, CDR1 is SGHRS and CDR2 is YFSETQ. This CDR3 has 18 residues. V shed 4 bases, J shed 0 bases, and the junction held 11 bases outside the gene matches. CDR3 DNA: TGCGCCAGCAGCATTTCTACAGGGGGCTACCCCTCTGGAAACACCATATATTTT. Protein product: CASSISTGGYPSGNTIYF. Full variable domain (rest looked up from reference TRBV5-1 and TRBJ1-3): KAGVTQTPRYLIKTRGQQVTLSCSPISGHRSVSWYQQTPGQGLQFLFEYFSETQRNKGNFPGRFSGRQFSNSRSEMNVSTLELGDSALYLCASSISTGGYPSGNTIYFGEGSWLTVV.

The table lists this clone with a count of one. The J gene is TRBJ2-7, the V gene TRBV2; 12 bases fit TRBD2. V was pared by 11 bases and J by 6 bases, with 8 bases of the junction left unmatched. From germline, CDR1 is SNHLY and CDR2 FYNNEI. This CDR3 is 13 amino acids long. The DNA for the CDR3 is TGTGCCGTCCCTAGCGGGAGGGCCATCGAGCAGTACTTC. Amino acid sequence: CAVPSGRAIEQYF.

This clone was seen just once. The chain is built from TRBV30 and TRBJ2-5; the D gene is possibly TRBD1 (5 bases). The DNA end is a closer match to TRBJ2-7, so the J assignment may be wrong. CDR1 and CDR2 (germline): GTSNPN, SVGIG (reference sequence). The length of the CDR3 is 14 residues. In DNA form, the CDR3 reads TGTGCCTGCTCGACAGTGCCGAGCTCCTACGAGCAGTACTTC. Its translation is CACSTVPSSYEQYF.